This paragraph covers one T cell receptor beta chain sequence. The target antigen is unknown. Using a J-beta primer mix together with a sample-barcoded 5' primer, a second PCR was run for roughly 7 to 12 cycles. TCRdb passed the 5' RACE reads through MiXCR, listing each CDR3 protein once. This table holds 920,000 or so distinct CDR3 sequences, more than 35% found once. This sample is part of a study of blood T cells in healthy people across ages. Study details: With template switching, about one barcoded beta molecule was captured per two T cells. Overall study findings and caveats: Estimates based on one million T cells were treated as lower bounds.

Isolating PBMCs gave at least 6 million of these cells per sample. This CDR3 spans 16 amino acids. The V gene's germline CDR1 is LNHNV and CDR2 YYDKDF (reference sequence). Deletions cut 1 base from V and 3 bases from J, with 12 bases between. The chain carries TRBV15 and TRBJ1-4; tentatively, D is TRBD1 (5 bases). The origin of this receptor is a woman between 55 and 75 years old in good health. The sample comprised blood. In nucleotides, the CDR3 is TGTGCCACCAGCAGAGTCGGTGGGGCTCCTAATGAAAAACTGTTTTTT. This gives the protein CATSRVGGAPNEKLFF.